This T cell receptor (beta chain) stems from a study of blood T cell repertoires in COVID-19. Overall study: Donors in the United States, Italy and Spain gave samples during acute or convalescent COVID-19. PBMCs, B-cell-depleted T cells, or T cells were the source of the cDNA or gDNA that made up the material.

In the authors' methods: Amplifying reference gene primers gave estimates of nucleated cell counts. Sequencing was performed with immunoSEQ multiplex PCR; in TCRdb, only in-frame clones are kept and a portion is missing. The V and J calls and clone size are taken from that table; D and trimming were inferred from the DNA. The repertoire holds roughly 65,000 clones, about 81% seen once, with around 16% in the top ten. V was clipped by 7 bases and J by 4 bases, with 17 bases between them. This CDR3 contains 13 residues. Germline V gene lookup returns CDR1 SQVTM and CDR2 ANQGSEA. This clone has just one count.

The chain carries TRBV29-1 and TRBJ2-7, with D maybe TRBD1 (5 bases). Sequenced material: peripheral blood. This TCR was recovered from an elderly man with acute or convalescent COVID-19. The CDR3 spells CSASRQRGYEQYF. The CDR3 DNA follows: TGCAGCGCCTCGCGACAGCGCGGATACGAGCAGTACTTC.